This TCR beta chain was identified in a study of T cells after yellow fever vaccination. Study-wide results and limits: The secondary T-cell response peaked on day 5, not day 15, but was weaker.

The CDR3 consists of 15 residues. Germline trimming cut 7 bases from V and 1 base from J; bases unmatched to any gene: 6. Per germline, CDR1 MDHEN and CDR2 SYDVKM. Of note for this clonotype: Its antigen is unidentified.

A single record per CDR3 protein comes from TCRdb applying MiXCR to the 5' RACE reads. Of some 320,000 distinct CDR3 sequences listed, 8.7% are singletons. This chain connects TRBV28 to TRBJ2-3; 9 positions agree with TRBD2. The material sequenced was PBMCs, taken on the day of the first yellow fever vaccination. This clonotype originated in a man younger than 35 who received the YFV17D yellow fever vaccine. The chain's CDR3 is CASKASGVRTDTQYF. CDR3 nucleotide sequence: TGTGCCAGCAAGGCTAGCGGGGTTCGCACAGATACGCAGTATTTT.